These 7 T cell receptor beta chains share one sample of origin, sequenced in a study of T-cell memory formation after mild COVID-19. TCRdb called the 5' RACE reads again in MiXCR, with one record for every CDR3 protein. This table has fewer than 150,000 distinct CDR3 sequences, roughly 6% appearing once. Source material: PBMCs or a T cell subset sorted from them (not recorded which). Receptors originate from an adult woman who had mild COVID-19 (a few samples of this study predate the infection). Cell type and time point are not known.

The chain has TRBV3-1 and TRBJ1-4; D not certain. The CDR3 runs 11 residues. Trimming stripped 3 bases from V and 7 bases from J, with 3 bases between. The V gene's germline CDR1 is LGHDT and CDR2 YNNKEL (reference sequence). The CDR3 bases are TGTGCCAGCAGCCACGGTGAAAAACTGTTTTTT. This translates into CASSHGEKLFF.

The table lists this clonotype with a few counts. The chain combines TRBV20-1 with TRBJ2-1, with TRBD2 matching over 8 bases. Germline lookup yields CDR1 DFQATT and CDR2 SNEGSKA (reference sequence). V trimming: 0 bases; J trimming: 4 bases; junction bases outside the gene matches: 11. This CDR3 comprises 17 residues. In DNA form, the CDR3 reads TGCAGTGCTAGAGATATCCCCCGAGTAGCGGGGTACAATGAGCAGTTCTTC. Translated, it gives CSARDIPRVAGYNEQFF.

J is TRBJ2-7 and V is TRBV10-3; perhaps D is TRBD1 or TRBD2 (6 bases each). The germline CDR1 and CDR2 sequences are ENHRY and SYGVKD. This CDR3 has 15 residues. V was shortened by 6 bases and J by 0 bases, with 15 bases between the two germline ends. The CDR3 region is CAIRKGGPASYEQYF. In nucleotides, the CDR3 is TGTGCCATCAGGAAGGGGGGTCCGGCCTCCTACGAGCAGTACTTC.

There are many counts of this clonotype. The rearrangement uses TRBV25-1 and TRBJ2-7; TRBD2 agrees at 12 bases. Germline V gives CDR1 MGHDK, CDR2 SYGVNS. The CDR3 covers 14 residues. After removal of 9 bases from V and 5 bases from J, the junction contained 8 bases not matched to a gene. In DNA form, the CDR3 reads TGTGCCAGTAGTTCTAGCGGGAGGGGCGACGAGCAGTACTTC. It encodes CASSSSGRGDEQYF.

V is TRBV7-2 and J is TRBJ2-1; TRBD2 agrees at 11 bases. The V gene's germline CDR1 is SGHTA and CDR2 FQGNSA. The CDR3 consists of 16 residues. The V segment lost 1 base and the J segment 10 bases; nucleotides outside the gene matches: 9. The CDR3 nucleotides are TGTGCCAGCAGCTTAGGGACTAGCGGGTTGGGAGTCGAGCAGTTCTTC. Amino acid sequence: CASSLGTSGLGVEQFF. The full variable domain, its missing parts supplied by reference TRBV7-2 and TRBJ2-1, is GAGVSQSPSNKVTEKGKDVELRCDPISGHTALYWYRQSLGQGLEFLIYFQGNSAPDKSGLPSDRFSAERTGGSVSTLTIQRTQQEDSAVYLCASSLGTSGLGVEQFFGPGTRLTVL.

This clonotype has more than one count but fewer than ten. V and J are TRBV2 and TRBJ2-7; possible D gene TRBD1, 6 bases. CDR1 and CDR2 (germline): SNHLY, FYNNEI. This CDR3 is built from 14 residues. Trimming took off 8 bases at V and 0 bases at J, with 14 bases between the two ends. The CDR3 loop is CASGSDRSSYEQYF. DNA for the CDR3: TGTGCCAGCGGCTCTGACAGGAGCTCCTACGAGCAGTACTTC.

V usage is TRBV2 and J usage is TRBJ1-5; D gene uncertain. V lost 2 bases, J lost 5 bases, and 7 bases lay in between. This CDR3 comprises 13 residues. Germline CDR1 and CDR2: SNHLY and FYNNEI. The CDR3 DNA is TGTGCCAGCAGTGAATTCCCGGATCAGCCCCAGCATTTT. This translates into CASSEFPDQPQHF.